A few counts support the clone carrying this T cell receptor (beta chain). This sample is drawn from a study of shared clonotypes between healthy human individuals. CDR1 is ENHRY, CDR2 SYGVKD, per germline. This CDR3 spans 17 amino acids. The V segment lost 4 bases and the J segment 2 bases; nucleotides outside the gene matches: 9. Per the study methods: For the immunoSEQ data, sequences were junction-only without quality scores, so filtering differed. Only in-frame clones appear in the TCRdb table, and some are missing; sequencing was by immunoSEQ multiplex PCR. That table is the source of V, J and clone size, and D and trimming were worked out from the DNA. Counted here are approximately 510,000 clones, 75% to 85% occurring once; the ten biggest clones make up roughly 13%.

Sequencing was performed on PBMCs. The receptor was derived from a woman between 40 and 55 years old in good health. Some clones in this sample may be carry-over from other donors' samples. This chain joins TRBV10-3 and TRBJ2-7; 12 nucleotides agree with TRBD2. The chain's CDR3 is CAISAHGTSGQTYEQYF. CDR3 in DNA: TGTGCCATCAGTGCTCATGGGACTAGCGGGCAGACCTACGAGCAGTACTTC.